This T cell receptor (beta chain) derives from a study of T cells in Graves' hyperthyroidism and ophthalmopathy (dated by TCRdb to the late 2010s). With regard to the full study: Peripheral blood was collected at initial diagnosis, before any treatment. To identify distinguishing TCR V-J signatures, a discovery cohort of 100 or so patients was used, comprising 40 to 45 with Graves' ophthalmopathy and approximately 57 with stable Graves' hyperthyroidism. Prospective prediction of ophthalmopathy was tested in an independent validation cohort of fewer than 20 hyperthyroidism patients and 17 patients who later progressed to ophthalmopathy. The 85 to 100 discovery patients were divided at random into training and test sets in a 7:3 ratio. Thyroid tissue and blood T-cell repertoires from roughly 6 Graves' hyperthyroidism patients were also compared in the study. Once sampling was done, hyperthyroidism patients were given methimazole at a starting dose of 30 mg daily, whereas ophthalmopathy patients were given high-dose intravenous methylprednisolone. The paper describes TCR Vbeta CDR3 sequencing of roughly 130 peripheral blood samples, made up of 43 ophthalmopathy patients, more than 70 hyperthyroidism patients and roughly 17 progressor patients. The paper as a whole reports these results and caveats: In validation, the model predicted progression to ophthalmopathy with about 71% sensitivity and less than 80% specificity, a median of about six months before onset. Most expanded thyroid clonotypes (frequency above 0.001) were also found in blood, which suggests that blood repertoires may mirror thyroid immune responses. Ophthalmopathy was separated from stable hyperthyroidism by a 13 V-J signature model, with over 85% sensitivity and 81% to 83% specificity obtained in cross-validation and 80%/75% obtained in testing. No statistical method was used to fix the sample size in advance, and group allocation was not hidden from the investigators.

V lost 6 bases and J lost 6 bases; the stretch between them is 11 bases long. Via the germline V gene, CDR1 is SQVTM and CDR2 ANQGSEA. The CDR3 runs 11 amino acids, cysteine and phenylalanine included. Kept here is only the CDR3 DNA, which spans 33 bases and is read in frame from base 1. Ophthalmopathy patients had moderately to severely active disease, Clinical Activity Score of at least 3, NOSPECS grade of at least 4, and duration under 3 months. The study excluded patients with uncontrolled infections, other autoimmune diseases, pregnancy or lactation. Diagnoses were established on the basis of clinical symptoms, serum thyroxine and TRAb, thyroid ultrasound, and orbital computed tomography. PBMCs were separated from roughly 10 ml of fresh peripheral blood using Ficoll-Paque density gradient centrifugation. Trizol reagent was used to extract total RNA, and RNA quality was then checked on an Agilent 2100 Bioanalyzer.

This clonotype has a count of ten or more. What this receptor recognizes is not known. Base qualities are missing; no much larger clone stands one base away. The TCR beta CDR3 regions were amplified from RNA transcripts. The TCR CDR3 was subjected to a first round of RT-PCR using the HTBI primer set and the Qiagen OneStep RT-PCR kit. Libraries were constructed in a second round of multiplex PCR, after which size selection and purification were carried out. The libraries were sequenced on an Illumina HiSeq2000 using paired-end 100 bp reads. Concerning the study's data processing: SOAPnuke was used to process the raw data, throwing out any read that contained adapters or uncalled bases, had a mean Phred below 15, or lacked an exact constant-primer or identifier match. COPE v1.2.5 was used to merge high-quality paired reads, and clonotypes were defined as unique nucleotide sequences. MiTCR v1.1 was used to align clonotypes to the IMGT TRBV, TRBD and TRBJ reference segments. The analysis was restricted to V-J combinations with a frequency above 0.0001, which together covered 99% to 99.2% of the repertoires. The TCS score was defined as F50 (clonal expansion) divided by E x V (chaos), with BLOSUM62-based TCRdist calculated between CDR3 peptides within each V-J. Welch's t-statistics and random forest reduced roughly 540 V-J features to roughly 13, which were used in a naive Bayes classifier (R e1071). The public reads were quality trimmed at Q25 with fastp and then assembled into clones with MiXCR by TCRdb, keeping productive beta chains. All rows with the same CDR3 protein become a single entry with the most common DNA and genes. The V and J calls here are based on TCRdb, not the publication. Present in this sample are around 300,000 distinct CDR3 sequences, roughly 18% of which were seen just once. The top ten constitute 35% to 40% of the sample.

Sequencing was performed on blood. The chain links TRBV29-1 with TRBJ1-1; the best D guess is TRBD1, with 6 bases matching. The TCR comes from a man over 45 with Graves' ophthalmopathy. The CDR3 reads as follows: CSVDRQAEAFF. The nucleotide sequence reads as follows: TGCAGCGTCGACAGGCAGGCTGAAGCTTTCTTT.